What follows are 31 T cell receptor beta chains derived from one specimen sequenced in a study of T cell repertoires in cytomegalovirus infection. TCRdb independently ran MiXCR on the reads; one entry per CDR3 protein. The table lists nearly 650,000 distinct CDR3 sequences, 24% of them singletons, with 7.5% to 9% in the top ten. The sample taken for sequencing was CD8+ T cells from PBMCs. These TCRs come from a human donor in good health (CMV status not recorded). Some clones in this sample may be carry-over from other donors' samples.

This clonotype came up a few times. Here the CDR3 reads CATSLVLDTEAFF. The DNA for the CDR3 is TGTGCCACCAGCTTGGTCTTGGACACTGAAGCTTTCTTT. V and J are TRBV15 and TRBJ1-1, with no clear D. V was clipped by 5 bases and J by 3 bases, with 10 bases between them. This CDR3 has 13 amino acids. Germline V CDR1 and CDR2: LNHNV, YYDKDF (reference sequence). Looking up the rest from reference TRBV15 and TRBJ1-1 gives the full variable domain: DAMVIQNPRYQVTQFGKPVTLSCSQTLNHNVMYWYQQKSSQAPKLLFHYYDKDFNNEADTPDNFQSRRPNTSFCFLDIRSPGLGDTAMYLCATSLVLDTEAFFGQGTRLTVV.

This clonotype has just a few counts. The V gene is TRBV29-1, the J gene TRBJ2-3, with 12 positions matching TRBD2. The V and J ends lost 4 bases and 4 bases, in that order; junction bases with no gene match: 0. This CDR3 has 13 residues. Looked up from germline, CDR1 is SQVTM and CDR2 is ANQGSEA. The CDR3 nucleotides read TGCAGCGTTGGACTAGCGGGGGCAGATACGCAGTATTTT. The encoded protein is CSVGLAGADTQYF.

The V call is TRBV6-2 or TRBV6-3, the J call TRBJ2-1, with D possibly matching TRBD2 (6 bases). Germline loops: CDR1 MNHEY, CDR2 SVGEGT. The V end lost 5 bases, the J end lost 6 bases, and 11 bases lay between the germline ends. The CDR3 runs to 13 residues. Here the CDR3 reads CASSTGVSNEQFF. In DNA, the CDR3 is TGTGCCAGCAGTACGGGGGTTAGCAATGAGCAGTTCTTC.

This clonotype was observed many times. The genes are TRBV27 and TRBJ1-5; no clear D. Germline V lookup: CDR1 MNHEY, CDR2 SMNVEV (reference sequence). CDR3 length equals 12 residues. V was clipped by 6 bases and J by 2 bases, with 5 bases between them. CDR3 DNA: TGTGCCAGCAGCTCTGGCAATCAGCCCCAGCATTTT. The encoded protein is CASSSGNQPQHF.

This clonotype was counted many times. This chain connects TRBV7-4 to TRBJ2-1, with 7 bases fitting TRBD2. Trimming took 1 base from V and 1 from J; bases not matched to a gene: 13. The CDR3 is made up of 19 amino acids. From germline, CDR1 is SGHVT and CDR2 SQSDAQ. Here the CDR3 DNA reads TGTGCCAGCAGCTTAGGTTCCTTCGTTTGGGGGGGTTCCTACAATGAGCAGTTCTTC. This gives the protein CASSLGSFVWGGSYNEQFF.

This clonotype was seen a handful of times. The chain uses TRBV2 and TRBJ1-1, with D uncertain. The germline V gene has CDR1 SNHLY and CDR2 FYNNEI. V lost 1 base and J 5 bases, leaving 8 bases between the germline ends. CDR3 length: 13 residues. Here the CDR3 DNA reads TGTGCCAGCAGTGAAGGTCAGGCTACTGAAGCTTTCTTT. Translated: CASSEGQATEAFF.

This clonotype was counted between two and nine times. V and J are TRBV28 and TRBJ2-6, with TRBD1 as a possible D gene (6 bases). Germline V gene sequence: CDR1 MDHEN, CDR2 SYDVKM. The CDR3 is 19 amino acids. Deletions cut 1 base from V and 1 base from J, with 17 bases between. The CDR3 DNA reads TGTGCCAGCAGTTTATCGAGGACAGTGTCTGCTTCTGGGGCCAACGTCCTGACTTTC. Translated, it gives CASSLSRTVSASGANVLTF.

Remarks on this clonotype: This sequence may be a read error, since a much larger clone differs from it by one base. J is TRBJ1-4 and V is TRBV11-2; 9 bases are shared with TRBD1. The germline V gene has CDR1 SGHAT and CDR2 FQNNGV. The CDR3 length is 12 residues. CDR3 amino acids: CAGSPPDRGLFF. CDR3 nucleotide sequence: TGTGCCGGCAGCCCCCCGGACAGGGGACTGTTTTTT.

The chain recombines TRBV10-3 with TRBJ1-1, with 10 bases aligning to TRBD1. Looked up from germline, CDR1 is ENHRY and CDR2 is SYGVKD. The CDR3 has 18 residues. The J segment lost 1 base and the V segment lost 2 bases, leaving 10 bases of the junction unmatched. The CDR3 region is CAISESLRDRGRNTEAFF. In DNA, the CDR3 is TGTGCCATCAGTGAGAGCCTCCGGGACAGGGGAAGGAACACTGAAGCTTTCTTT.

In DNA form, the CDR3 reads TGCAGTGCCCGGGAAACCGGGACAGGGACGAGCTCCTATAATTCACCCCTCCACTTT. Its protein product is CSARETGTGTSSYNSPLHF. The chain combines TRBV20-1 with TRBJ1-6; TRBD1 matches at 9 bases. This CDR3 comprises 19 residues. Germline-derived CDR1 and CDR2 are DFQATT and SNEGSKA (reference sequence). V trimming: 6 bases; J trimming: 0 bases; junction bases outside the gene matches: 15.

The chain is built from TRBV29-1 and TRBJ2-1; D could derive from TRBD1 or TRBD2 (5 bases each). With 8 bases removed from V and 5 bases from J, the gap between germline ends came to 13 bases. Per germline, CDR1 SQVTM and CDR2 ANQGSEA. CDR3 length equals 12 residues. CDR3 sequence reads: CSLLWGNNEQFF. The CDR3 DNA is TGCAGCCTCCTGTGGGGGAACAATGAGCAGTTCTTC.

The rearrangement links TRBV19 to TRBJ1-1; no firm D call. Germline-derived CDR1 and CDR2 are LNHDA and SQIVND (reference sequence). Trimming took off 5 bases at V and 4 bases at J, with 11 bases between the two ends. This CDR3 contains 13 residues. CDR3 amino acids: CASSLTVSTEAFF. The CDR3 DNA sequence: TGTGCCAGTAGTCTGACGGTAAGCACTGAAGCTTTCTTT.

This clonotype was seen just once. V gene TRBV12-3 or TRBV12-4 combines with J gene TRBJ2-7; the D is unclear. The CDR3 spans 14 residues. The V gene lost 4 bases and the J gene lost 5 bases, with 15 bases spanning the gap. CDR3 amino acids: CASSYQQVDDEQYF. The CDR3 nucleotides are TGTGCCAGCAGTTACCAGCAGGTGGATGACGAGCAGTACTTC.

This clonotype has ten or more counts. The DNA for the CDR3 is TGTGCCAGCAGCTTAGAAGCAGGGAATAATGAAGCTTTCTTT. This sequence encodes CASSLEAGNNEAFF. The chain links TRBV7-2 to TRBJ1-1; weak D call: TRBD1 (5 bases). CDR1 and CDR2 from the germline V gene are SGHTA and FQGNSA. V dropped 1 base and J dropped 7 bases, with 13 bases sitting between them. The CDR3 runs to 14 residues.

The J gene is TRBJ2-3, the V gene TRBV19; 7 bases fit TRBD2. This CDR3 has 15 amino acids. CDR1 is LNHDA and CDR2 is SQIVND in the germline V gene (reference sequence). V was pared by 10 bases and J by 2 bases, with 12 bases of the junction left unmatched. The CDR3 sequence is CATREGKSTTDTQYF. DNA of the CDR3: TGTGCCACTAGGGAGGGAAAAAGTACCACAGATACGCAGTATTTT.

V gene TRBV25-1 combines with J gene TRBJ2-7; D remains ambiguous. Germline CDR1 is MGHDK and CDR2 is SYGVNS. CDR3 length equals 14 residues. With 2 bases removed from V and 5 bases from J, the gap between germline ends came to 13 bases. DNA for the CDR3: TGTGCCAGCAGTGAAAGGAGACCCTTTAACGAGCAGTACTTC. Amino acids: CASSERRPFNEQYF.

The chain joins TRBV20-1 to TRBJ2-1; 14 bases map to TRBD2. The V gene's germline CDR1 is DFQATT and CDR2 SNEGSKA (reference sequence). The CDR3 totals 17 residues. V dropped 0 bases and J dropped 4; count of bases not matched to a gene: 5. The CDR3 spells CSARDPGTSGGYNEQFF. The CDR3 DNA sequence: TGCAGTGCTAGAGATCCCGGGACTAGCGGGGGATACAATGAGCAGTTCTTC.

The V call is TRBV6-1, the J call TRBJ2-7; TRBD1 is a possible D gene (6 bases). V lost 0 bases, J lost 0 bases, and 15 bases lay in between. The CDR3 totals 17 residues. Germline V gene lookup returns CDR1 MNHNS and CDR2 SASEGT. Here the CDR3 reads CASSEAMDSGHSYEQYF. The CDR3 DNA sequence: TGTGCCAGCAGTGAAGCCATGGACAGCGGACACTCCTACGAGCAGTACTTC.

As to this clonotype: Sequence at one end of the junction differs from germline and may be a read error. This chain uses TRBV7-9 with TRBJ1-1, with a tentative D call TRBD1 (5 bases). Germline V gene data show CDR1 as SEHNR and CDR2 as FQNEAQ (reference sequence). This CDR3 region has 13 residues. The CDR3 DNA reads TGTACCAGCAGCCCCCGGGGGGGAACTGAAGCTTTCTTT. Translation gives CTSSPRGGTEAFF.

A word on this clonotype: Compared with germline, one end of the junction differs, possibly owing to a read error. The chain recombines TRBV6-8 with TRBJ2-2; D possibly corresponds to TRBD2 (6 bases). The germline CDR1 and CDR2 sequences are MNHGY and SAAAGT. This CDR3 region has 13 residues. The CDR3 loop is CASSRVVGGELVF. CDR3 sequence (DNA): TGTGCCAGCAGCCGAGTAGTTGGCGGGGAGCTGGTTTTT.

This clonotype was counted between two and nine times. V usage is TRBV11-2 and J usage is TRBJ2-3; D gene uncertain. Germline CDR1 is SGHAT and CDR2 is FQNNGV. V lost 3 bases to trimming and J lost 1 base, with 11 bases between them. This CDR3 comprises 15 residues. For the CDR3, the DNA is TGTGCCAGCAGCTTGAGGTACTACGGCACAGATACGCAGTATTTT. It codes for CASSLRYYGTDTQYF.

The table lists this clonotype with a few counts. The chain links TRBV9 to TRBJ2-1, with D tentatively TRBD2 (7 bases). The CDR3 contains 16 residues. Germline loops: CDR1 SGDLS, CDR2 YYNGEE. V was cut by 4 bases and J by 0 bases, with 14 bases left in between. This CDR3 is CASSPEGGSSYNEQFF. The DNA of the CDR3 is TGTGCCAGCAGCCCTGAGGGGGGGAGCTCCTACAATGAGCAGTTCTTC. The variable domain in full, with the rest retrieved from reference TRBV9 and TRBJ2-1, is DSGVTQTPKHLITATGQRVTLRCSPRSGDLSVYWYQQSLDQGLQFLIQYYNGEERAKGNILERFSAQQFPDLHSELNLSSLELGDSALYFCASSPEGGSSYNEQFFGPGTRLTVL.

Here the CDR3 reads CASSLNGGASSYNEQFF. The CDR3 bases are TGTGCCAGCAGTTTAAACGGGGGCGCGAGTTCCTACAATGAGCAGTTCTTC. V gene TRBV28 combines with J gene TRBJ2-1; tentatively, D is TRBD1 or TRBD2 (6 bases each). Per the germline V gene, CDR1 is MDHEN and CDR2 is SYDVKM. Trimming pared 2 bases from V and 1 base from J, leaving 15 bases between. CDR3 size: 17 residues.

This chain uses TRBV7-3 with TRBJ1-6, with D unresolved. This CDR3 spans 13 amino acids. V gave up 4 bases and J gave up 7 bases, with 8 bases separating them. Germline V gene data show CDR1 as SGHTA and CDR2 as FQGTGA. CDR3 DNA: TGTGCCAGCAGCTCCCGAAGGAATTCACCCCTCCACTTT. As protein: CASSSRRNSPLHF. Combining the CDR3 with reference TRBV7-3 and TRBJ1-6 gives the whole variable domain GAGVSQTPSNKVTEKGKYVELRCDPISGHTALYWYRQSLGQGPEFLIYFQGTGAADDSGLPNDRFFAVRPEGSVSTLKIQRTERGDSAVYLCASSSRRNSPLHFGNGTRLTVT.

The chain's CDR3 is CSAVHRDYYEQYF. CDR3 DNA: TGCAGTGCTGTTCACCGGGACTACTACGAGCAGTACTTC. The chain recombines TRBV20-1 with TRBJ2-7; 7 bases agree with TRBD2. V trimming: 5 bases; J trimming: 3 bases; junction bases outside the gene matches: 7. CDR3 size: 13 residues. Germline CDR1 DFQATT, CDR2 SNEGSKA (reference sequence).

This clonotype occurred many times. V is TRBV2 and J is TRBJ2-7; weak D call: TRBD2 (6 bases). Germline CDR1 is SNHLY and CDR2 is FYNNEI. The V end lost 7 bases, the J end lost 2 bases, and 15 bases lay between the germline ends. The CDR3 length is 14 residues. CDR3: CASIGGKGPYEQYF. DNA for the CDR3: TGTGCCAGCATAGGAGGGAAGGGACCCTACGAGCAGTACTTC.

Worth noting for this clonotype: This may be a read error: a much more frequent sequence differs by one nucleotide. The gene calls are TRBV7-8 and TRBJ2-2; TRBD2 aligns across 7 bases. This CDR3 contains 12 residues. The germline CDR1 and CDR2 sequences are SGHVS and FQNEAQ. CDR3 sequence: CVSSSGGPDLFF. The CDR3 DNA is TGTGTCAGCAGCTCGGGGGGTCCTGACCTCTTTTTT. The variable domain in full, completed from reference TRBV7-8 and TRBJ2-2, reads GAGVSQSPRYKVAKRGQDVALRCDPISGHVSLFWYQQALGQGPEFLTYFQNEAQLDKSGLPSDRFFAERPEGSVSTLKIQRTQQEDSAVYLCVSSSGGPDLFFGEGSRLTVL.

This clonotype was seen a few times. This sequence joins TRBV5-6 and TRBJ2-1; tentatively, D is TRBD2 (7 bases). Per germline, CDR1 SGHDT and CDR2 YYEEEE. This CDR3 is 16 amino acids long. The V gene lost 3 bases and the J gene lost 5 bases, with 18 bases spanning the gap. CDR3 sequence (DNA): TGTGCCAGCAGCTCGAGGGGGGACTACCCTCACAATGAGCAGTTCTTC. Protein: CASSSRGDYPHNEQFF.

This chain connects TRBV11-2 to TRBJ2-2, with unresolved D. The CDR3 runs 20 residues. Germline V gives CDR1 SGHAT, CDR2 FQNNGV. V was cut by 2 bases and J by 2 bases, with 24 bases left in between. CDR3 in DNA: TGTGCCAGCAGCTTATCTTTGGAAGGGAAATCCCCAATAAACACCGGGGAGCTGTTTTTT. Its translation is CASSLSLEGKSPINTGELFF.

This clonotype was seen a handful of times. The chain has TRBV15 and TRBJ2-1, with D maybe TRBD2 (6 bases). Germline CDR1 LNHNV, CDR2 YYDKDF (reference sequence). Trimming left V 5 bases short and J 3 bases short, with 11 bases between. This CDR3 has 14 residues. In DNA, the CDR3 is TGTGCCACCAGCGGACGGACTAACTACAATGAGCAGTTCTTC. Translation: CATSGRTNYNEQFF.

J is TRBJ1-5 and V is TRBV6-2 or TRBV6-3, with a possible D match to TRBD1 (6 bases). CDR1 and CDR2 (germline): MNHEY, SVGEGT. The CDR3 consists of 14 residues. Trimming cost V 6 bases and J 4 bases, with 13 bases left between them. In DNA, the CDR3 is TGTGCCAGCAGCCTGACAGGCCTTAATCAGCCCCAGCATTTT. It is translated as CASSLTGLNQPQHF.